This TCR beta chain was sequenced for a study of blood T cell repertoires in COVID-19. Whole-study context: Material from acute and convalescent COVID-19 was sourced from the United States, Italy and Spain. PBMCs, B-cell-depleted T cells, or T cells provided the cDNA or gDNA that made up the material.

Per germline, CDR1 LNHDA and CDR2 SQIVND (reference sequence). Trimming cost V 7 bases and J 8 bases, with 11 bases left between them. This CDR3 has 11 residues. Per the original methods: Reference gene primer amplification gave estimated nucleated cell counts. The protocol was immunoSEQ multiplex PCR, while the TCRdb copy is restricted to in-frame clones and leaves out a portion. Clone size and V and J calls were adopted from that table, with D and trimming inferred from the DNA. This sample has about 66,000 clones, with about 91% found just once. The chain employs TRBV19 and TRBJ1-1; D call uncertain. Material for sequencing was peripheral blood. The sequence was collected from a human donor in a cohort sampled during active COVID-19. The CDR3, as DNA: TGTGCCAGTACCCGGATGCGGGAAGCTTTCTTT. Translation: CASTRMREAFF. Based on the CDR3 plus reference TRBV19 and TRBJ1-1, the full variable domain is DGGITQSPKYLFRKEGQNVTLSCEQNLNHDAMYWYRQDPGQGLRLIYYSQIVNDFQKGDIAEGYSVSREKKESFPLTVTSAQKNPTAFYLCASTRMREAFFGQGTRLTVV.